This T cell receptor beta chain was captured by sequencing in a study of blood T cell repertoires in COVID-19. Study summary: Sample material is recorded as cDNA or gDNA derived from T cells, B-cell-depleted T cells, or PBMCs.

In the authors' methods: Amplification with reference gene primers provided the estimates of nucleated cell counts. TCRdb keeps only in-frame clones here, not all; method: immunoSEQ multiplex PCR. The V and J calls and the clone size are those of that table, but D and trimming were determined from the DNA. Of about 230,000 clones detected, approximately 80% appear once; the ten largest clones hold 7.5%. V was pared by 8 bases and J by 4 bases, with 8 bases between. Germline CDR1 SNHLY, CDR2 FYNNEI. CDR3 length: 12 amino acids. Seattle researchers signed up patients amid active infection and tracked them longitudinally.

The chain recombines TRBV2 with TRBJ2-2; perhaps TRBD2 as D (5 bases). The sample consisted of peripheral blood. The clonotype comes from a woman older than 75 with COVID-19, enrolled during active disease. The CDR3, as DNA: TGTGCCAGCCGGGGAATCACCGGGGAGCTGTTTTTT. It encodes CASRGITGELFF.